Below, 9 T cell receptor beta chains from the same sample are listed, as sequenced in a study of blood T cell repertoires in COVID-19. Sequencing was performed with immunoSEQ multiplex PCR; in TCRdb, only in-frame clones are kept and a portion is missing. This sample has about 160,000 clones, with about 80% found just once. Sequenced material: peripheral blood. The source of these receptors is a woman aged 80 or older with acute or convalescent COVID-19.

This rearrangement joins TRBV7-9 to TRBJ1-2; a possible D gene is TRBD1 (5 bases). V dropped 1 base and J dropped 0 bases, with 12 bases sitting between them. The germline gives CDR1 SEHNR, CDR2 FQNEAQ (reference sequence). The CDR3 is 16 residues long. This CDR3 reads CASSLVGLHSNYGYTF. The CDR3, as DNA: TGTGCCAGCAGCTTAGTGGGACTCCATTCTAACTATGGCTACACCTTC. Variable domain in full (rest from reference TRBV7-9 and TRBJ1-2): DTGVSQNPRHKITKRGQNVTFRCDPISEHNRLYWYRQTLGQGPEFLTYFQNEAQLEKSRLLSDRFSAERPKGSFSTLEIQRTEQGDSAMYLCASSLVGLHSNYGYTFGSGTRLTVV.

The chain carries TRBV7-2 and TRBJ1-5; 8 bases agree with TRBD1. J gave up 3 bases and V 5 bases, and 6 bases lay outside the gene matches. Per the germline V gene, CDR1 is SGHTA and CDR2 is FQGNSA. The CDR3 sequence is 15 residues long. The DNA for the CDR3 is TGTGCCAGCAGCATCCGGACAGGGACCAATCAGCCCCAGCATTTT. This codes for CASSIRTGTNQPQHF.

The gene calls are TRBV11-2 and TRBJ1-2; 7 positions agree with TRBD1. The length of the CDR3 is 14 residues. J was trimmed by 10 bases and V by 4 bases; bases with no gene match: 12. Per the germline V gene, CDR1 is SGHAT and CDR2 is FQNNGV. In DNA, the CDR3 is TGTGCCAGCAGCTCGACAGGGAAGAAGGACCACTACACCTTC. Protein product: CASSSTGKKDHYTF.

The chain couples TRBV10-3 to TRBJ1-3; TRBD1 agrees at 8 bases. The CDR3 consists of 15 residues. Looked up from germline, CDR1 is ENHRY and CDR2 is SYGVKD. V trimming: 9 bases; J trimming: 7 bases; junction bases outside the gene matches: 14. The CDR3 sequence: CAIRSHRDRINTIYF. In DNA, the CDR3 is TGTGCCATTCGATCCCACCGGGACAGGATCAACACCATATATTTT.

The V and J genes are TRBV18 and TRBJ2-7, with D uncertain. Trimming took off 3 bases at V and 4 bases at J, with 7 bases between the two ends. CDR1 and CDR2 from the germline V gene are KGHSH and LQKENI. CDR3 length equals 12 residues. The CDR3 coding sequence is TGTGCCAGCTCACCGTCCAGGTACGAGCAGTACTTC. This sequence encodes CASSPSRYEQYF.

The V gene is TRBV6-2 or TRBV6-3, the J gene TRBJ1-1, with D uncertain. Germline V gene lookup returns CDR1 MNHEY and CDR2 SVGEGT. The CDR3 length is 17 residues. Trimming left V 2 bases short and J 3 bases short, with 19 bases between. CDR3 loop: CASSYNWAPPWDTEAFF. Written as DNA, the CDR3 is TGTGCCAGCAGTTACAATTGGGCTCCCCCTTGGGACACTGAAGCTTTCTTT.

CDR3 protein: CASSLSGSYYEQYF. DNA of the CDR3: TGTGCCAGCAGCTTAAGCGGGAGCTATTACGAGCAGTACTTC. The rearrangement uses TRBV7-9 and TRBJ2-7; 8 nucleotides match TRBD2. Unmatched junction bases numbered 4, after V lost 2 bases and J lost 4 bases. CDR1 is SEHNR and CDR2 is FQNEAQ in the germline V gene (reference sequence). CDR3 length equals 14 residues.

This chain connects TRBV19 to TRBJ1-2; D might be TRBD1 (6 bases). Per germline, CDR1 LNHDA and CDR2 SQIVND (reference sequence). The CDR3 spans 12 residues. The ends were cut back, 7 bases at V and 8 bases at J, with 14 bases in the middle. CDR3 sequence (DNA): TGTGCCAGTACCTTGGGGGCGCGGGGCTACACCTTC. It is translated as CASTLGARGYTF.

This chain uses TRBV5-1 with TRBJ2-7, with a tentative D call TRBD2 (6 bases). Germline lookup yields CDR1 SGHRS and CDR2 YFSETQ. Trimming stripped 0 bases from V and 6 bases from J, with 10 bases between. This CDR3 spans 13 amino acids. CDR3 amino acids: CASSLAGAVEQYF. In nucleotides, the CDR3 is TGCGCCAGCAGCTTGGCGGGAGCGGTCGAGCAGTACTTC. The variable domain in full, completed from reference TRBV5-1 and TRBJ2-7, reads KAGVTQTPRYLIKTRGQQVTLSCSPISGHRSVSWYQQTPGQGLQFLFEYFSETQRNKGNFPGRFSGRQFSNSRSEMNVSTLELGDSALYLCASSLAGAVEQYFGPGTRLTVT.